This TCR beta chain was captured in a study of blood T cell repertoires in COVID-19. Study-level information: Researchers got acute and convalescent COVID-19 samples from the United States, Italy and Spain.

Using immunoSEQ multiplex PCR, the repertoire was profiled, and TCRdb retains in-frame clones only, with some absent. The data hold over 350,000 clones, with just over 85% observed a single time. CDR3 length equals 18 residues. Germline V gene lookup returns CDR1 MNHEY and CDR2 SMNVEV (reference sequence). V lost 6 bases and J lost 5; bases outside the gene matches: 17. This sequence was found in a woman aged 25 to 45 with active or convalescent COVID-19. The sample taken for sequencing was peripheral blood. The rearrangement joins TRBV27 to TRBJ2-5; 11 bases map to TRBD2. CDR3 loop: CASSPRGSGGVLGETQYF. The DNA for the CDR3 is TGTGCCAGCAGCCCGAGGGGTAGCGGGGGGGTTCTCGGGGAGACCCAGTACTTC.